This entry lists 9 T cell receptor beta chains sequenced from one sample in a study of blood T cell repertoires in COVID-19. Using immunoSEQ multiplex PCR, the repertoire was profiled, and TCRdb retains in-frame clones only, with some absent. In the table there are approximately 16,000 clones, 86% of which are singletons. Sequences were obtained from peripheral blood. Receptors were obtained from a man aged 55 to 69 with acute or convalescent COVID-19.

J is TRBJ2-2 and V is TRBV9; TRBD2 aligns across 11 bases. In germline, CDR1 is SGDLS, CDR2 YYNGEE. There are 17 residues in the CDR3. Losses at the gene ends were 4 bases for V and 7 bases for J; bases not matched to a gene: 12. Written as DNA, the CDR3 is TGTGCCAGCAGCCCTACCTTCACTAGCGGGAGTCTCGGGGAGCTGTTTTTT. Residues: CASSPTFTSGSLGELFF.

The V gene is TRBV7-8, the J gene TRBJ1-2; TRBD1 agrees at 8 bases. The V gene end was trimmed by 1 base and the J gene end by 2 bases; junction bases not matched to a gene: 12. This CDR3 has 18 residues. Germline CDR1 and CDR2: SGHVS and FQNEAQ. The CDR3 coding sequence is TGTGCCAGCAGCTTAGGGGCCCCCGGGACAGGACGAAACTATGGCTACACCTTC. Encoded protein: CASSLGAPGTGRNYGYTF.

This clone showed up just once. The chain has TRBV2 and TRBJ2-7; 9 bases map to TRBD1. Germline values: CDR1 SNHLY, CDR2 FYNNEI. The CDR3 length is 13 residues. Trimming removed 8 bases from V and 1 base from J; junction bases left unmatched: 3. CDR3 amino acids: CASRDRVSYEQYF. In DNA, the CDR3 is TGTGCCAGCCGGGACAGGGTGTCCTACGAGCAGTACTTC.

This clone was seen only once. J is TRBJ1-2 and V is TRBV7-2; no firm D call. V was trimmed by 1 base and J by 0 bases, leaving 9 bases between them. Germline loops: CDR1 SGHTA, CDR2 FQGNSA. The CDR3 loop spans 15 amino acids. The CDR3 sequence: CASSLGARTNYGYTF. The CDR3 coding sequence is TGTGCCAGCAGCTTAGGGGCCAGGACTAACTATGGCTACACCTTC.

The chain is built from TRBV6-6 and TRBJ1-3; the D gene is possibly TRBD1 (5 bases). The CDR3 runs to 18 residues. V lost 5 bases to trimming and J lost 4 bases, with 24 bases between them. Germline assignment: CDR1 MNHNY and CDR2 SVGAGI (reference sequence). The CDR3 loop reads CASSPPVGGNGRGNTIYF. The CDR3 coding sequence is TGTGCCAGCAGTCCCCCCGTGGGGGGTAATGGTAGAGGAAACACCATATATTTT.

The V call is TRBV5-1, the J call TRBJ2-5, with 9 bases that match TRBD2. This CDR3 spans 17 amino acids. With V trimmed by 1 base and J by 4 bases, 11 bases remained unmatched. From germline, CDR1 is SGHRS and CDR2 YFSETQ. The CDR3 reads CASSLLAGGPLGETQYF. For the CDR3, the DNA is TGCGCCAGCAGCTTGCTCGCGGGGGGGCCCTTAGGAGAGACCCAGTACTTC. Using reference TRBV5-1 and TRBJ2-5 for the parts outside the CDR3, the full variable domain is KAGVTQTPRYLIKTRGQQVTLSCSPISGHRSVSWYQQTPGQGLQFLFEYFSETQRNKGNFPGRFSGRQFSNSRSEMNVSTLELGDSALYLCASSLLAGGPLGETQYFGPGTRLLVL.

The CDR3 protein is CASSPSGTQTYEQYF. The CDR3, as DNA: TGTGCCAGCAGCCCTAGCGGGACTCAAACCTACGAGCAGTACTTC. V gene TRBV7-2 combines with J gene TRBJ2-7, with 9 bases lining up with TRBD2. Germline CDR1 and CDR2: SGHTA and FQGNSA. CDR3 length equals 15 residues. The V gene end was trimmed by 5 bases and the J gene end by 2 bases; junction bases not matched to a gene: 7.

The V and J genes are TRBV9 and TRBJ2-7, with TRBD2 matching 10 bases. In germline, CDR1 is SGDLS, CDR2 YYNGEE. The CDR3 length is 15 residues. Unmatched junction bases numbered 9, after V lost 4 bases and J lost 5 bases. CDR3 DNA: TGTGCCAGCAGCACGGGACTAGCGCTAGGCAACGAGCAGTACTTC. This sequence encodes CASSTGLALGNEQYF. The variable domain in full, with the rest retrieved from reference TRBV9 and TRBJ2-7, is DSGVTQTPKHLITATGQRVTLRCSPRSGDLSVYWYQQSLDQGLQFLIQYYNGEERAKGNILERFSAQQFPDLHSELNLSSLELGDSALYFCASSTGLALGNEQYFGPGTRLTVT.

This chain joins TRBV19 and TRBJ2-1, with TRBD1 matching over 8 bases. Losses at the gene ends were 1 base for V and 0 bases for J; bases not matched to a gene: 2. The CDR3 length is 16 residues. Germline values: CDR1 LNHDA, CDR2 SQIVND (reference sequence). In nucleotides, the CDR3 is TGTGCCAGTAGTATAGTACAGGGGGTCTCCTACAATGAGCAGTTCTTC. This gives the protein CASSIVQGVSYNEQFF. Complete variable domain (other parts from reference TRBV19 and TRBJ2-1): DGGITQSPKYLFRKEGQNVTLSCEQNLNHDAMYWYRQDPGQGLRLIYYSQIVNDFQKGDIAEGYSVSREKKESFPLTVTSAQKNPTAFYLCASSIVQGVSYNEQFFGPGTRLTVL.